This T cell receptor beta chain derives from a study of naive and memory T cell subsets. Study-level findings and limits: Possibly reflecting memory cells re-expressing CD45RA, a few larger clonotypes occurred in naive repertoires, especially CD8.

The CDR3 contains 15 residues. Trimming cost V 1 base and J 2 bases, with 11 bases left between them. Germline V CDR1 and CDR2: MGHDK, SYGVNS. As concerns this clonotype: Antigen unknown.

Both TRBC1 and TRBC2 were covered by a beta constant-region primer of two equimolar oligonucleotides. Four rounds of PCR amplified the ligated cDNA using nested alpha and beta constant-region primers plus SP2. TCRdb re-analysed the UMI-ligation and nested PCR reads in MiXCR, keeping a single row per CDR3 protein. Altogether over 130,000 distinct CDR3 sequences are present, approximately 20% being singletons, with the ten largest covering about 0.6%. The sequencing input was naive CD8+ T cells from blood. The clonotype was recovered from a human donor in good health. The chain links TRBV25-1 to TRBJ1-1; the D gene is possibly TRBD1 (5 bases). The CDR3 DNA reads TGTGCCAGCAGTGAATGGGCCGGGGGTAACACTGAAGCTTTCTTT. It translates to CASSEWAGGNTEAFF. The variable domain in full, with the rest retrieved from reference TRBV25-1 and TRBJ1-1, is EADIYQTPRYLVIGTGKKITLECSQTMGHDKMYWYQQDPGMELHLIHYSYGVNSTEKGDLSSESTVSRIRTEHFPLTLESARPSHTSQYLCASSEWAGGNTEAFFGQGTRLTVV.